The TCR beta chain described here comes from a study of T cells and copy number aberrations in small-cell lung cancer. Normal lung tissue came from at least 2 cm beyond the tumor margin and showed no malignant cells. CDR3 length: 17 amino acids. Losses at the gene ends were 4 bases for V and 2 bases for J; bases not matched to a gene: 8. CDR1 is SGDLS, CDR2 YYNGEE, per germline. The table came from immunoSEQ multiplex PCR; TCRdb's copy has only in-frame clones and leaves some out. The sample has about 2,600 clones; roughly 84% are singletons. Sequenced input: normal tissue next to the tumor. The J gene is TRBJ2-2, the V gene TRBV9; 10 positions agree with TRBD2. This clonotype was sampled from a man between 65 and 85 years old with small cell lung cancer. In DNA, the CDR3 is TGTGCCAGCAGCCCTTCACTAGCGGGGCTTAACACCGGGGAGCTGTTTTTT. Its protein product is CASSPSLAGLNTGELFF.